Presented here are 10 T cell receptor beta chains from one specimen sequenced in a study of blood T cell repertoires in COVID-19. The table came from immunoSEQ multiplex PCR; TCRdb's copy has only in-frame clones and leaves some out. The table shows tens of thousands of clones, with about 90% occurring only once. Sample: peripheral blood. The receptors here all came from a human donor in a cohort sampled during active COVID-19.

This rearrangement joins TRBV27 to TRBJ2-3; no definite D call. Germline assignment: CDR1 MNHEY and CDR2 SMNVEV (reference sequence). The V and J ends lost 7 bases and 7 bases respectively, with 18 bases between them. This CDR3 spans 14 amino acids. The CDR3 DNA reads TGTGCCAGCAAAATCTCGACATTAAGCCATACGCAGTATTTT. Translating gives CASKISTLSHTQYF.

This chain uses TRBV30 with TRBJ2-3, with D unclear. V was clipped by 2 bases and J by 5 bases, with 8 bases between them. Germline loops: CDR1 GTSNPN, CDR2 SVGIG (reference sequence). This CDR3 has 12 amino acids. CDR3 in amino acids: CAWSSQVDTQYF. CDR3 nucleotides: TGTGCCTGGAGTAGTCAGGTAGATACGCAGTATTTT. The full variable domain, completed using reference TRBV30 and TRBJ2-3, is SQTIHQWPATLVQPVGSPLSLECTVEGTSNPNLYWYRQAAGRGLQLLFYSVGIGQISSEVPQNLSASRPQDRQFILSSKKLLLSDSGFYLCAWSSQVDTQYFGPGTRLTVL.

The chain recombines TRBV18 with TRBJ2-2; TRBD2 is a possible D gene (5 bases). This CDR3 comprises 15 residues. V lost 2 bases, J lost 5 bases, and 12 bases lay in between. The germline V gene encodes CDR1 KGHSH and CDR2 LQKENI. CDR3 nucleotide sequence: TGTGCCAGCTCACCAATCCCCGGCGGGACCGGGGAGCTGTTTTTT. Amino acid sequence: CASSPIPGGTGELFF.

This CDR3 reads CASSLQDIYGYTF. The CDR3 DNA sequence: TGTGCCAGCAGCCTGCAGGACATCTATGGCTACACCTTC. V is TRBV5-6 and J is TRBJ1-2; weak D call: TRBD1 (5 bases). Trimming took 4 bases from V and 4 from J, leaving 11 bases between them. CDR1 is SGHDT and CDR2 is YYEEEE in the germline V gene. The CDR3 has 13 amino acids.

This chain joins TRBV7-2 and TRBJ2-4; perhaps TRBD1 as D (5 bases). Germline V gene lookup returns CDR1 SGHTA and CDR2 FQGNSA. The CDR3 extends over 15 amino acids. V lost 0 bases to trimming and J lost 1 base, with 7 bases between them. DNA of the CDR3: TGTGCCAGCAGCTTAGCGGCAGGGGCCAAAAACATTCAGTACTTC. As protein: CASSLAAGAKNIQYF.

The rearrangement uses TRBV9 and TRBJ1-2; perhaps TRBD1 as D (6 bases). The germline V gene encodes CDR1 SGDLS and CDR2 YYNGEE. This CDR3 has 15 amino acids. The germline V and J ends were trimmed by 4 bases and 6 bases, with 19 bases remaining between them. In DNA, the CDR3 is TGTGCCAGCAGCCCGTTGGGGGGGGGCGCCCATGGCTACACCTTC. It is translated as CASSPLGGGAHGYTF.

The chain's CDR3 is CASSYGTGGYEQYF. The CDR3 bases are TGTGCCAGCAGTTATGGGACAGGGGGCTACGAGCAGTACTTC. The V and J genes are TRBV6-2 or TRBV6-3 and TRBJ2-7; 11 nucleotides align to TRBD1. The CDR3 has 14 amino acids. CDR1 MNHEY and CDR2 SVGEGT come from the germline V gene. V gave up 3 bases and J gave up 3 bases; unmatched junction bases: 1.

The chain joins TRBV18 to TRBJ2-5; D not certain. Germline V CDR1 and CDR2: KGHSH, LQKENI. Trimming pared 3 bases from V and 7 bases from J, leaving 15 bases between. The CDR3 has 14 residues. This CDR3 reads CASSPGPPVGTQYF. Here the CDR3 DNA reads TGTGCCAGCTCACCTGGGCCTCCCGTGGGGACCCAGTACTTC.

This chain uses TRBV11-2 with TRBJ2-7; maybe TRBD1 (5 bases). This CDR3 has 13 residues. CDR1 is SGHAT, CDR2 FQNNGV, per germline. The ends were cut back, 1 base at V and 7 bases at J, with 11 bases in the middle. The CDR3 region has the DNA TGTGCCAGCAGCTTAGTGTACAGGTCGGAGCAGTACTTC. Protein: CASSLVYRSEQYF.

This chain links TRBV19 with TRBJ2-1; 10 bases match TRBD1. V dropped 4 bases and J dropped 8; count of bases not matched to a gene: 11. In germline, CDR1 is LNHDA, CDR2 SQIVND (reference sequence). The CDR3 is 16 amino acids. The CDR3 here is CASSTIGGTGDHEQFF. In DNA form, the CDR3 reads TGTGCCAGTAGTACTATAGGCGGGACAGGGGATCATGAGCAGTTCTTC. Supplemented by reference TRBV19 and TRBJ2-1, the full variable domain reads DGGITQSPKYLFRKEGQNVTLSCEQNLNHDAMYWYRQDPGQGLRLIYYSQIVNDFQKGDIAEGYSVSREKKESFPLTVTSAQKNPTAFYLCASSTIGGTGDHEQFFGPGTRLTVL.